This T cell receptor beta chain came from a study of technical replicates of blood from several donors. The assay was immunoSEQ multiplex PCR, and TCRdb's table has in-frame clones only and misses some. The data contain tens of thousands of clones, about 91% of them singletons. The CDR3 length is 14 residues. Germline CDR1 LNHNV, CDR2 YYDKDF (reference sequence). V was trimmed by 0 bases and J by 8 bases, leaving 11 bases between them. The receptor comes from a human donor in good health. The chain recombines TRBV15 with TRBJ2-1; no reliable D call. The sequenced sample consisted of T cells isolated from PBMCs. The CDR3 nucleotides read TGTGCCACCAGCAGAGATCCACGGCAGGATGAGCAGTTCTTC. This translates into CATSRDPRQDEQFF.